A selection of T cell receptor beta chains follows, all from one sample in a study of T cell repertoires in cytomegalovirus infection. TCRdb recomputed calls from the reads with MiXCR, one row per CDR3 protein. The sample gives some 300,000 distinct CDR3 sequences, roughly 15% of which show up once; around 8.8% is in the top ten. The material sequenced was PBMCs. Source of these receptors: a human donor in good health (CMV status not recorded). Some clones in this sample may be carry-over from other donors' samples. Both conserved end residues are trimmed from each CDR3. D genes are given only for firm matches. Not every row has a clone size; where given, it reads once, few, many or a size class.

>TRBV28|.|TRBJ2-2|.
ASTPRGGSGELF
>TRBV7-3|.|TRBJ2-2|many
ASSSTNTGELF
>TRBV23-1|.|TRBJ1-5|few
ASSPAEGAQH
>TRBV7-9|.|TRBJ2-1|few
ASSFERRQYNEQF
>TRBV5-5|TRBD2|TRBJ2-7|many
ASSPRTSGSVYEQY
>TRBV20-1|.|TRBJ2-3|few
SARDSRRTDTQY
>TRBV27|.|TRBJ1-1|.
ASRVQDTGENTEAF
>TRBV12-3/TRBV12-4|.|TRBJ2-1|.
ASRSGTAGFGEQF
>TRBV10-3|.|TRBJ1-5|many
AISPSNQPQH
>TRBV7-2|.|TRBJ2-7|many
ASSPPGYSYEQY
>TRBV20-1|.|TRBJ2-3|.
SAGGQSSTDTQY
>TRBV7-9|.|TRBJ2-5|.
ASSRGTNSQETQY
>TRBV11-2|TRBD1|TRBJ1-2|many
ASSLKQGAGYT
>TRBV12-3/TRBV12-4|.|TRBJ1-1|few
ASRATGNTEAF
>TRBV5-5|.|TRBJ1-2|few
ASSPSQGNGYGYT
>TRBV7-9|.|TRBJ2-5|.
ASSATTVDETQY
>TRBV6-6|TRBD2|TRBJ2-2|many
ASRRAGTVTGELF
>TRBV4-1|.|TRBJ1-4|many
ASSQVFSANNEKLF
>TRBV29-1|TRBD1|TRBJ1-2|.
SVEADWMWGRGPSGYT
>TRBV19|TRBD1|TRBJ1-1|.
ASNTGTGPTEAF
>TRBV24-1|TRBD1|TRBJ2-7|few
ATSDWGTGTYEQY
>TRBV29-1|TRBD2|TRBJ2-7|.
SVDRLAGTYEQY
>TRBV4-1|.|TRBJ2-7|many
ASSQVGANYEQY
>TRBV29-1|.|TRBJ1-1|.
SVSKGSSEAF
>TRBV11-2|.|TRBJ2-3|.
ASSTDSTDTQY
>TRBV5-6|TRBD1|TRBJ1-1|.
ASSWGQEAF
>TRBV6-2/TRBV6-3|TRBD2|TRBJ2-2|many
ASSRGLAGELF
>TRBV6-5|.|TRBJ1-3|many
ASSYSPPGSGNTIY
>TRBV5-6|.|TRBJ1-1|.
ASSRPRQTEAF
>TRBV7-8|.|TRBJ1-1|many
ASSFDGPNTEAF
>TRBV7-3|.|TRBJ2-3|many
ASSFGPSSGDTQY
>TRBV2|TRBD1|TRBJ1-6|few
ASSEGDRPNSPLH
>TRBV10-3|.|TRBJ2-7|many
AISDSGRSPYEQY
>TRBV7-3|.|TRBJ2-3|many
ASSLNSLPDTQY
>TRBV19|.|TRBJ2-7|.
ASSYGRGAYEQY
>TRBV12-5|.|TRBJ2-1|.
ASGRGSAPLDNEQF
>TRBV27|TRBD2|TRBJ2-1|many
ASSLAGVNNEQF
>TRBV11-1|.|TRBJ2-7|many
ASSLPPRRRDSYEQY
>TRBV7-2|TRBD1|TRBJ2-5|many
ASSYRGRGETQY
>TRBV6-5|.|TRBJ1-6|many
ASSYSRPGSSYNSPLH
>TRBV6-5|TRBD2|TRBJ2-3|few
ASSYSAGGADTQY